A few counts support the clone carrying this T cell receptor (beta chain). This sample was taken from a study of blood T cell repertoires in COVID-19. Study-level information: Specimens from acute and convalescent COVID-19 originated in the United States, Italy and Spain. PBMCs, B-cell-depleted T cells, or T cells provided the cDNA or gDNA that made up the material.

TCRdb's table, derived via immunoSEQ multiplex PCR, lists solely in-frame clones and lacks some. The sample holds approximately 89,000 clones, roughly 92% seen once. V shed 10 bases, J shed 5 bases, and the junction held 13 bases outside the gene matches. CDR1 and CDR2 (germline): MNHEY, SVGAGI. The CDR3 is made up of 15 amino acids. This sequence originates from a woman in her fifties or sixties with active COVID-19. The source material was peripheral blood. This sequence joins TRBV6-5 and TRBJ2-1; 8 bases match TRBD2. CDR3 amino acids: CAIRPGGSGNNEQFF. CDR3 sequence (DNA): TGTGCCATCCGACCGGGGGGGAGCGGGAACAATGAGCAGTTCTTC.